Below, 16 T cell receptor beta chains from the same sample are listed, as sequenced in a study of response to subunit inactivated influenza vaccine. TCRdb processed the RT-PCR reads anew with MiXCR; each CDR3 protein has one entry. The sample carries 500,000 to 650,000 distinct CDR3 sequences, 7.6% recorded once. Sequencing was performed on PBMCs from blood, taken roughly 24 months after vaccination. The receptor source for this set is a man aged 45-69 years who received an inactivated influenza vaccine.

The chain carries TRBV9 and TRBJ2-3, with 8 bases fitting TRBD2. Germline loops: CDR1 SGDLS, CDR2 YYNGEE. This CDR3 has 16 residues. V lost 4 bases and J lost 3; bases outside the gene matches: 10. The CDR3 nucleotides read TGTGCCAGCAGCCTCCAGCGGGAGAGGCGGACAGATACGCAGTATTTT. Translation gives CASSLQRERRTDTQYF.

Many counts were recorded for this clonotype. The genes are TRBV4-3 and TRBJ1-1; D unclear. CDR3 length: 15 residues. CDR1 and CDR2 (germline): LGHNA, YSLEER. With 0 bases removed from V and 1 base from J, the gap between germline ends came to 9 bases. CDR3 protein: CASSQDPRRNTEAFF. In DNA form, the CDR3 reads TGCGCCAGCAGCCAAGATCCCAGGAGGAACACTGAAGCTTTCTTT.

The chain uses TRBV20-1 and TRBJ2-7, with 7 bases identical to TRBD2. Germline assignment: CDR1 DFQATT and CDR2 SNEGSKA (reference sequence). This CDR3 region has 14 residues. V dropped 0 bases and J dropped 2; count of bases not matched to a gene: 4. The CDR3 loop reads CSARESGVPYEQYF. The CDR3 DNA is TGCAGTGCTAGAGAGAGCGGGGTTCCCTACGAGCAGTACTTC.

This clonotype occurred many times. The genes are TRBV7-3 and TRBJ1-1, with a weak D call TRBD1 (5 bases). CDR3 length equals 13 residues. Germline CDR1 and CDR2: SGHTA and FQGTGA. V was trimmed by 6 bases and J by 1 base, leaving 9 bases between them. CDR3 nucleotide sequence: TGTGCCAGCAGTTCCCAGGGGAACACTGAAGCTTTCTTT. Translating it yields CASSSQGNTEAFF.

This clonotype was observed a handful of times. The CDR3 sequence is CASTGGQRGGGNQPQHF. The CDR3 nucleotides are TGTGCCAGCACCGGGGGGCAACGCGGCGGGGGCAATCAGCCCCAGCATTTT. This chain connects TRBV2 to TRBJ1-5; weak D call: TRBD1 (6 bases). The length of the CDR3 is 17 residues. Germline V gene lookup returns CDR1 SNHLY and CDR2 FYNNEI. V was trimmed by 7 bases and J by 2 bases, leaving 21 bases between them.

CDR3 DNA: TGCAGTGCTAGAGACCGGACTGTCAATGAGCAGTTCTTC. Protein: CSARDRTVNEQFF. The V and J genes are TRBV20-1 and TRBJ2-1; TRBD2 might be the D (5 bases). This CDR3 is built from 13 residues. The V end lost 0 bases, the J end lost 6 bases, and 9 bases lay between the germline ends. Germline CDR1 reads DFQATT; CDR2 reads SNEGSKA (reference sequence).

V usage is TRBV5-7 and J usage is TRBJ2-3; 10 bases are a match to TRBD2. TRBV5-7 is an open reading frame whose function is uncertain. CDR3 length equals 18 residues. V was clipped by 3 bases and J by 2 bases; unmatched bases: 12. The CDR3: CASSSPGRAGGHTDTQYF. As DNA, the CDR3 is TGTGCCAGCAGCTCTCCAGGACGAGCGGGAGGGCACACAGATACGCAGTATTTT.

This clonotype was seen repeatedly, ten times or more. The chain is built from TRBV24-1 and TRBJ2-1; D is unresolved. This CDR3 contains 16 residues. Germline lookup yields CDR1 KGHDR and CDR2 SFDVKD. V lost 3 bases to trimming and J lost 7 bases, with 18 bases between them. CDR3 amino acids: CATSDPGYTDVNEQFF. CDR3 bases: TGTGCCACCAGTGATCCCGGGTATACAGATGTAAATGAGCAGTTCTTC.

This clonotype was counted a few times. This chain links TRBV12-3 or TRBV12-4 with TRBJ2-7; tentatively, D is TRBD1 (6 bases). The CDR3 is 14 amino acids. With 6 bases removed from V and 6 bases from J, the gap between germline ends came to 18 bases. The CDR3 nucleotides read TGTGCCAGCAGCCTCCAAGGGGGTAAGGGCGAGCAGTACTTC. It specifies CASSLQGGKGEQYF.

This clonotype was found a few times. The V and J genes are TRBV3-1 and TRBJ2-3, with 7 bases aligning to TRBD2. V was clipped by 5 bases and J by 1 base; unmatched bases: 9. CDR1 is LGHDT, CDR2 YNNKEL, per germline (reference sequence). This CDR3 spans 16 amino acids. CDR3 in DNA: TGTGCCAGCAGCTCTCGGGCGGGAGACCGCACAGATACGCAGTATTTT. It encodes CASSSRAGDRTDTQYF.

This clonotype has a handful of counts. The chain is built from TRBV28 and TRBJ1-3; unclear D gene. This CDR3 spans 15 amino acids. Germline CDR1 MDHEN, CDR2 SYDVKM. V gave up 6 bases and J gave up 3 bases, with 15 bases separating them. The CDR3 DNA is TGTGCCAGCAGCTTAGGAGGGTTAGATGGAAACACCATATATTTT. It encodes CASSLGGLDGNTIYF.

This clonotype was counted ten times or more. This chain links TRBV28 with TRBJ1-5; 8 nucleotides align to TRBD1. Germline loops: CDR1 MDHEN, CDR2 SYDVKM. This CDR3 contains 15 residues. J was trimmed by 5 bases and V by 3 bases; bases with no gene match: 6. CDR3 amino acids: CASSLATGGYQPQHF. The CDR3, as DNA: TGTGCCAGCAGTTTGGCTACAGGGGGGTATCAGCCCCAGCATTTT.

The CDR3 bases are TGTGCCAGCAGTTACGTACAACCCGCAGGACTAGGAAGGACTGAGCAGTTCTTC. This gives the protein CASSYVQPAGLGRTEQFF. The chain has TRBV6-5 and TRBJ2-1; 7 bases are a match to TRBD2. Germline V gene lookup returns CDR1 MNHEY and CDR2 SVGAGI. The length of the CDR3 is 18 residues. V was pared by 2 bases and J by 9 bases, with 19 bases of the junction left unmatched.

Many counts were recorded for this clonotype. The CDR3 protein is CATSEAGTGEGNEQFF. Written as DNA, the CDR3 is TGTGCCACCAGTGAGGCCGGGACAGGGGAGGGTAATGAGCAGTTCTTC. The genes are TRBV24-1 and TRBJ2-1; 10 bases map to TRBD1. The CDR3 sequence is 16 residues long. The V segment lost 4 bases and the J segment 7 bases; nucleotides outside the gene matches: 9. Germline V CDR1 and CDR2: KGHDR, SFDVKD.

In regard to this clonotype: A read error may account for a junction end that differs from germline. The V gene is TRBV10-1, the J gene TRBJ2-3, with a possible D match to TRBD1 (6 bases). Germline assignment: CDR1 WNHNN and CDR2 SYGVQD (reference sequence). CDR3 length: 14 residues. CDR3 in amino acids: CASSPTGITYTQYF. The CDR3 region has the DNA TGCGCCAGCAGCCCGACAGGAATCACATATACGCAGTATTTT.

This clonotype was seen only a few times. The rearrangement links TRBV4-3 to TRBJ2-3; D is possibly TRBD2 (6 bases). Germline-derived CDR1 and CDR2 are LGHNA and YSLEER. The CDR3 runs to 17 residues. The V and J ends lost 0 bases and 6 bases respectively, with 19 bases between them. The chain's CDR3 is CASSQERTGDSGDTQYF. For the CDR3, the DNA is TGCGCCAGCAGCCAAGAGAGAACGGGAGACAGCGGCGATACGCAGTATTTT.